This T cell receptor beta chain was obtained from a study of Graves' ophthalmopathy and Graves' hyperthyroidism. CDR3 regions of TCR beta were amplified from RNA transcripts. RT-PCR was first run with HTBI primers, then multiplex PCR in a second round. TCRdb reprocessed the multiplex PCR reads with MiXCR, giving one entry per CDR3 protein. The sample lists roughly 420,000 distinct CDR3 sequences; roughly 21% were seen once. The CDR3 extends over 14 amino acids. V shed 5 bases and J 12 bases; nucleotides not matched to a gene: 15. The hyperthyroidism patients, aged 18 to 65, had been newly diagnosed, with under 2 months' duration. PBMCs stemmed from approximately 10 ml of fresh peripheral blood. In this sample, this clonotype turned up once. Its target is unknown. Notes on the study in general: A model of 13 signatures distinguished ophthalmopathy from stable hyperthyroidism at approximately 88% sensitivity and about 80% specificity.

The origin of this receptor is a woman between 18 and 29 years old with stable Graves' hyperthyroidism. The chain uses TRBV12-3 or TRBV12-4 and TRBJ1-2; 7 bases match TRBD1. The sequencing input was peripheral blood. CDR3 amino acids: CASSRQNSGQRNTF. CDR3 DNA sequence: TGTGCCAGCAGTCGACAGAACTCGGGACAGCGGAACACCTTC.